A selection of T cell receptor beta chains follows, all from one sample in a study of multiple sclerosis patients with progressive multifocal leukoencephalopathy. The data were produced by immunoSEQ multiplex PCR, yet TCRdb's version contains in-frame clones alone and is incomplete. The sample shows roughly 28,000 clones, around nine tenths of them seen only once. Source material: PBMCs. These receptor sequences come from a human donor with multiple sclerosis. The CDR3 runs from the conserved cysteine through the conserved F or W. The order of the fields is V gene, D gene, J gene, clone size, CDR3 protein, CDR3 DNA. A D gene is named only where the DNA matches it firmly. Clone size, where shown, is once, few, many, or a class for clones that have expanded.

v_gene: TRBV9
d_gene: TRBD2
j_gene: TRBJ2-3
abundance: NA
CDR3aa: CASSLLAADTQYF
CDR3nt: TGTGCCAGCAGCTTACTAGCGGCGGATACGCAGTATTTT

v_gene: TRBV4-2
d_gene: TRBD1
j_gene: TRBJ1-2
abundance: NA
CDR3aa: CASSQEGDRPLDGYTF
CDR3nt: TGTGCCAGCAGCCAAGAGGGGGACAGGCCGCTGGATGGCTACACCTTC

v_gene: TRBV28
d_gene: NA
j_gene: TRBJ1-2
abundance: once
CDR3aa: CASSLVGQRFYGYTF
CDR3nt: TGTGCCAGCAGTTTAGTTGGTCAGAGATTCTATGGCTACACCTTC

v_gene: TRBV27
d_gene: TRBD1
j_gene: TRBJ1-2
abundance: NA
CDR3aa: CASSPYPTGIYGYTF
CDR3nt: TGTGCCAGCAGTCCCTATCCGACAGGGATCTATGGCTACACCTTC

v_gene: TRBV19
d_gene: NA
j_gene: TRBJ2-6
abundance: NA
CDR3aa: CASSISSGAGANVLTF
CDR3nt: TGTGCCAGTAGTATCTCCTCAGGGGCTGGGGCCAACGTCCTGACTTTC

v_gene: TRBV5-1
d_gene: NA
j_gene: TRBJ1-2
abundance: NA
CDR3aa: CASSFRGAADYGYTF
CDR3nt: TGCGCCAGCAGCTTTCGGGGGGCCGCGGATTATGGCTACACCTTC

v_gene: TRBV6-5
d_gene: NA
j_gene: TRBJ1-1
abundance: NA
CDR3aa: CASIGEGRRAFF
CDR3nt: TGTGCCAGCATCGGGGAGGGGCGGCGAGCTTTCTTT

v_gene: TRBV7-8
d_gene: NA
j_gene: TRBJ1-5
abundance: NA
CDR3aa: CASSLGLGSGQPQHF
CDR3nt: TGTGCCAGCAGCTTAGGTTTGGGTAGCGGCCAGCCCCAGCATTTT

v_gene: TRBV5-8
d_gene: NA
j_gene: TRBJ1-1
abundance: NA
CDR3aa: CASQGPLTEAFF
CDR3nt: TGTGCCAGCCAGGGGCCCCTCACTGAAGCTTTCTTT

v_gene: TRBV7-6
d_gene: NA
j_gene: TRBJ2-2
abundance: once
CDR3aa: CASSLEAGRNTGELFF
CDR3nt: TGTGCCAGCAGCTTAGAGGCGGGAAGAAACACCGGGGAGCTGTTTTTT

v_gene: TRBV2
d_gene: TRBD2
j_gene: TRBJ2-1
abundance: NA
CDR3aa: CASKQGSSGGYNEQFF
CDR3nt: TGTGCCAGCAAACAAGGATCTAGCGGGGGTTACAATGAGCAGTTCTTC

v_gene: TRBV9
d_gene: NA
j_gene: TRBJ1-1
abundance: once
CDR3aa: CASSEGTVLPNTEAFF
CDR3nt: TGTGCCAGCAGCGAGGGGACCGTACTACCGAACACTGAAGCTTTCTTT

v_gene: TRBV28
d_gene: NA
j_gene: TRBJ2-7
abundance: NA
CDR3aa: CASSLSRGGFYEQYF
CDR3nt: TGTGCCAGCAGTTTATCTCGAGGTGGGTTCTACGAGCAGTACTTC

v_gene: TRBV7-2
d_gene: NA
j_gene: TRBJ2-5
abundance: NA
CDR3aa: CASSPGAAVYQETQYF
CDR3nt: TGTGCCAGCAGCCCAGGGGCAGCGGTGTACCAAGAGACCCAGTACTTC

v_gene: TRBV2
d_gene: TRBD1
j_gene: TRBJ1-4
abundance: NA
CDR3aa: CASIPGGLRNEKLFF
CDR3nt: TGTGCCAGCATTCCAGGGGGGCTACGTAATGAAAAACTGTTTTTT

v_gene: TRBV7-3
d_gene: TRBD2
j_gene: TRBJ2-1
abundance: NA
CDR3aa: CASSMLAGAYSYNEQFF
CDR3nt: TGTGCCAGCAGCATGCTAGCGGGGGCTTACTCCTACAATGAGCAGTTCTTC

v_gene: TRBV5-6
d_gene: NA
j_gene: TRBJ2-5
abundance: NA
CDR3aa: CASSLLGVVQETQYF
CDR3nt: TGTGCCAGCAGCCTGCTAGGGGTGGTGCAAGAGACCCAGTACTTC

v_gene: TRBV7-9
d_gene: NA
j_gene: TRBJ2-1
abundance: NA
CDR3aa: CASSLSRGLSSHNEQFF
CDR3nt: TGTGCCAGCAGCTTAAGCCGGGGGTTATCTTCTCACAATGAGCAGTTCTTC

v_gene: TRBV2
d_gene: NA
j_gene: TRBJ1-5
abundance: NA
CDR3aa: CASSEDAGGNQPQHF
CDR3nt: TGTGCCAGCAGTGAGGACGCAGGGGGCAATCAGCCCCAGCATTTT

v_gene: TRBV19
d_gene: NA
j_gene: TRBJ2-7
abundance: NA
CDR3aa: CASSREGYEQYF
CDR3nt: TGTGCCAGTAGTAGAGAAGGATACGAGCAGTACTTC

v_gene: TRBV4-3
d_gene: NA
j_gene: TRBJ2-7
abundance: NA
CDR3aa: CASSQEVAATSYEQYF
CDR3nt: TGCGCCAGCAGCCAAGAGGTGGCAGCAACTAGTTACGAGCAGTACTTC

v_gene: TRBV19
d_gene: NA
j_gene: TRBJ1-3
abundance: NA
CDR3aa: CASSIFSGASGNTIYF
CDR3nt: TGTGCCAGTAGTATCTTTTCGGGGGCCTCTGGAAACACCATATATTTT

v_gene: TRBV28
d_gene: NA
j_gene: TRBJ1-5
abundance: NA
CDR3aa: CASSSEDQPQHF
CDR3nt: TGTGCCAGCAGTTCTGAGGATCAGCCCCAGCATTTT

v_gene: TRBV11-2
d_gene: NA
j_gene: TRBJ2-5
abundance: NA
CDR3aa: CASSRDFYQETQYF
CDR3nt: TGTGCCAGCAGCCGGGATTTCTACCAAGAGACCCAGTACTTC

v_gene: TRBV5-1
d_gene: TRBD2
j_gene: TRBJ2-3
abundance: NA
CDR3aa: CASSQIAGEGNTQYF
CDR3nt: TGCGCCAGCAGCCAAATAGCGGGGGAAGGAAATACGCAGTATTTT

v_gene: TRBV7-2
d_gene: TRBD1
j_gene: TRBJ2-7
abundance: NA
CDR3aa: CASSRTGGSYEQYF
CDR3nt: TGTGCCAGCAGTAGGACAGGGGGCAGCTACGAGCAGTACTTC

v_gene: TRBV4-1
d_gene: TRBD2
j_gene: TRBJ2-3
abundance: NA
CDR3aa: CASSQEGLGFSDTQYF
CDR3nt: TGCGCCAGCAGCCAAGAGGGACTAGGGTTTTCAGATACGCAGTATTTT

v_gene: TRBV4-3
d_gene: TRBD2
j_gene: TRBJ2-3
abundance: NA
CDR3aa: CASSLAGGQAGDTQYF
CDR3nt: TGCGCCAGCAGCCTAGCGGGGGGGCAGGCGGGGGATACGCAGTATTTT

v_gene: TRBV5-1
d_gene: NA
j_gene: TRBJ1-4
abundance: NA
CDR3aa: CASSLEATYNEKLFF
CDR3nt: TGCGCCAGCAGCTTGGAGGCCACATATAATGAAAAACTGTTTTTT

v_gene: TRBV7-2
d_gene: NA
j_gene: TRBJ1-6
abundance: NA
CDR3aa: CASSLGVGRVDSPLHF
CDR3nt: TGTGCCAGCAGCTTAGGAGTTGGCAGGGTAGATTCACCCCTCCACTTT

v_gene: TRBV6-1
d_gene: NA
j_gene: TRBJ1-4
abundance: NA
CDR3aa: CASSEGTLYEKLFF
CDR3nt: TGTGCCAGCAGTGAGGGGACACTTTATGAAAAACTGTTTTTT

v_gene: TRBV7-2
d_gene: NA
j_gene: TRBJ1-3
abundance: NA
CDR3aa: CASSSGQIRSGNTIYF
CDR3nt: TGTGCCAGCAGCTCCGGCCAGATCCGCTCTGGAAACACCATATATTTT

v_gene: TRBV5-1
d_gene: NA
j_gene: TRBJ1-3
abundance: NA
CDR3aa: CASSSSPTRNTIYF
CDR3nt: TGCGCCAGCAGCTCCAGTCCGACTAGAAACACCATATATTTT

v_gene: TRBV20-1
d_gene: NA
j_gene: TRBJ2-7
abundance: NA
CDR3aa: CSADGRYEQYF
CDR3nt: TGCAGTGCTGATGGTCGCTACGAGCAGTACTTC

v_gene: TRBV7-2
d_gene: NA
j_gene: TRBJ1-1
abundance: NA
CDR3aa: CASSLTGNTEAFF
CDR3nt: TGTGCCAGCAGCCTGACAGGGAACACTGAAGCTTTCTTT

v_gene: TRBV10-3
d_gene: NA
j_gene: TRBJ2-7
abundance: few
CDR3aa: CAISEWTSSLKQYF
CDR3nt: TGTGCCATCAGTGAGTGGACCTCCAGCTTGAAGCAGTACTTC

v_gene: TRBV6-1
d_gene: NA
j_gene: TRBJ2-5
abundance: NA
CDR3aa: CASSERWQAQETQYF
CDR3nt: TGTGCCAGCAGTGAACGATGGCAGGCCCAAGAGACCCAGTACTTC

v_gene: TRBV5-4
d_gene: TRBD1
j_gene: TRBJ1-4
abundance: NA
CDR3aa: CASRNRDRDNEKLFF
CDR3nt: TGTGCCAGCAGAAACCGAGACAGGGATAATGAAAAACTGTTTTTT

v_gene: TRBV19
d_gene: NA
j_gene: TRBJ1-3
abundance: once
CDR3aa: CASSIDRPGLPRGNTIYF
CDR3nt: TGTGCCAGTAGTATAGATCGTCCCGGCCTCCCTCGTGGAAACACCATATATTTT

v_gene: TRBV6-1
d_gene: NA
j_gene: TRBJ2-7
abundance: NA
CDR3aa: CASNPEAGSSYEQYF
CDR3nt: TGTGCCAGCAATCCGGAAGCAGGGTCCTCCTACGAGCAGTACTTC

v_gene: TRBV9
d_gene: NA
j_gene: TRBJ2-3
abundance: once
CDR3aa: CASSVDGRVSTDTQYF
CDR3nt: TGTGCCAGCAGCGTAGACGGGCGAGTTAGCACAGATACGCAGTATTTT

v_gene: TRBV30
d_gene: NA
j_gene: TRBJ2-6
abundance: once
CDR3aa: CAWSVVSRVAGANVLTF
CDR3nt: TGTGCCTGGAGTGTCGTTTCCAGGGTGGCTGGGGCCAACGTCCTGACTTTC

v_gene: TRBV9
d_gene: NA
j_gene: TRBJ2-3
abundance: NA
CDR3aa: CASSVEELSTDTQYF
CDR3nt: TGTGCCAGCAGCGTAGAGGAGCTTAGCACAGATACGCAGTATTTT

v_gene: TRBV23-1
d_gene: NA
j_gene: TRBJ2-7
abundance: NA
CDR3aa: CASSQYSWGRGMYEQYF
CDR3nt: TGCGCCAGCAGTCAATACTCTTGGGGCAGGGGTATGTACGAGCAGTACTTC

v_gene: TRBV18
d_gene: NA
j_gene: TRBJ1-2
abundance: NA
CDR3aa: CASSPRGLNYGYTF
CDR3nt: TGTGCCAGCTCACCAAGGGGTTTGAACTATGGCTACACCTTC

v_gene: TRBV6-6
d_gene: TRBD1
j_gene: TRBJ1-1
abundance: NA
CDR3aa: CASSVRGLNTEAFF
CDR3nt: TGTGCCAGCAGTGTGAGGGGGCTGAACACTGAAGCTTTCTTT

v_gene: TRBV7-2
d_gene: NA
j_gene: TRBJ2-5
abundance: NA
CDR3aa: CASSDPGIGVETQYF
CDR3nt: TGTGCCAGCAGCGATCCAGGGATTGGGGTAGAGACCCAGTACTTC

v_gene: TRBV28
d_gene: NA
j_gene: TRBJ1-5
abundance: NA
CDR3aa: CASSSDSNQPQHF
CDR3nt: TGTGCCAGCAGTTCTGATAGCAATCAGCCCCAGCATTTT

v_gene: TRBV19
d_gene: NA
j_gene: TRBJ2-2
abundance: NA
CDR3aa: CASSIGTVNTGELFF
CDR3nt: TGTGCCAGTAGTATAGGAACAGTGAACACCGGGGAGCTGTTTTTT

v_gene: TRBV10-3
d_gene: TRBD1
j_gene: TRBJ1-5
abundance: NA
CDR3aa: CAINEGARDQPQHF
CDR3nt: TGTGCCATCAATGAGGGGGCAAGGGATCAGCCCCAGCATTTT

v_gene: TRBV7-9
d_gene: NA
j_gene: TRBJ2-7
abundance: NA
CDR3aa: CASSSTVQGGSIGEQYF
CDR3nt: TGTGCCAGCAGCTCGACGGTGCAAGGGGGGTCTATTGGCGAGCAGTACTTC

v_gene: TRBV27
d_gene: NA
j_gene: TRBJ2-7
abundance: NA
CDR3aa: CASSQRVLVFHEQYF
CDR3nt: TGTGCCAGCAGCCAGAGGGTTCTTGTCTTCCACGAGCAGTACTTC

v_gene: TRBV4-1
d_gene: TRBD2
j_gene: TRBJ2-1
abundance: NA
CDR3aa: CASSPSGTSGGADYNEQFF
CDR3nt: TGCGCCAGCAGCCCCTCGGGGACTAGCGGGGGGGCCGACTACAATGAGCAGTTCTTC

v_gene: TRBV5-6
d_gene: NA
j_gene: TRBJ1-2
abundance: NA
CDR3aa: CASSLGGGYGYTF
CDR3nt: TGTGCCAGCAGCTTGGGGGGAGGCTATGGCTACACCTTC